Listed here are 14 T cell receptor beta chains from one sample, sequenced in a study of blood T cell repertoires in COVID-19 (dated by TCRdb to 2018 to 2021). The library was generated by the immunoSEQ multiplex PCR assay. This is the immuneACCESS table as TCRdb keeps it, with only in-frame sequences that have V and J called. A part of the clones is gone; compared with another copy, unresolved V genes explain less than half, and the rest is unexplained. This sample lists 200,000 or so clones; around 86% were detected once. The ten largest clones take up less than 7.5% of the sample. The sequencing sample was made of peripheral blood. These receptor sequences come from a man in his 60s who had recovered from COVID-19.

The chain uses TRBV18 and TRBJ2-1; a possible D gene is TRBD2 (6 bases). Germline assignment: CDR1 KGHSH and CDR2 LQKENI. V lost 3 bases, J lost 7 bases, and 10 bases lay in between. This CDR3 region has 13 residues. Here the CDR3 reads CASSPAGYNEQFF. In nucleotides, the CDR3 is TGTGCCAGCTCACCGGCGGGGTATAATGAGCAGTTCTTC. Variable domain in full (rest from reference TRBV18 and TRBJ2-1): NAGVMQNPRHLVRRRGQEARLRCSPMKGHSHVYWYRQLPEEGLKFMVYLQKENIIDESGMPKERFSAEFPKEGPSILRIQQVVRGDSAAYFCASSPAGYNEQFFGPGTRLTVL.

The genes are TRBV21-1 and TRBJ2-7; the table's D call, TRBD1, was not checked against the DNA. TRBV21-1 constitutes a pseudogene. CDR3 size: 17 residues. The CDR3 sequence: CASSNPGQGASSREQYF. CDR3 DNA: TGTGCCAGCAGCAACCCGGGACAGGGGGCCTCTTCGAGGGAGCAGTACTTC.

The CDR3 protein is CASSLWSRFLYGYTF. The CDR3 DNA reads as TGTGCCAGCAGCTTGTGGTCCAGGTTTCTTTATGGCTACACCTTC. V gene TRBV5-6 combines with J gene TRBJ1-2; no definite D call. The CDR3 extends over 15 amino acids. CDR1 is SGHDT and CDR2 is YYEEEE in the germline V gene. V lost 1 base to trimming and J lost 5 bases, with 15 bases between them.

V gene TRBV10-3 combines with J gene TRBJ1-1; D is uncertain. Germline CDR1 is ENHRY and CDR2 is SYGVKD. The V end was cut by 9 bases, the J end by 1 base, with 12 bases between. The CDR3 runs to 13 residues. Written as DNA, the CDR3 is TGTGCCATAGGCGCCGGGAGGAACACTGAAGCTTTCTTT. Amino acids: CAIGAGRNTEAFF.

The sample holds a few counts of this clone. V is TRBV15 and J is TRBJ2-1, with 10 bases aligning to TRBD1. CDR1 is LNHNV and CDR2 is YYDKDF in the germline V gene (reference sequence). The CDR3 is made up of 17 amino acids. Trimming cost V 2 bases and J 8 bases; bases outside gene matches: 12. CDR3 DNA sequence: TGTGCCACCAGCAGACGAACCCGGGACAGGGGTCGCGATGAGCAGTTCTTC. Translation gives CATSRRTRDRGRDEQFF.

V gene TRBV2 combines with J gene TRBJ2-2, with TRBD1 matching 10 bases. Germline V gene data show CDR1 as SNHLY and CDR2 as FYNNEI. V was pared by 5 bases and J by 7 bases, with 10 bases of the junction left unmatched. The CDR3 has 16 amino acids. The CDR3 DNA follows: TGTGCCAGCAGTCTACGGGGACAGGGGAACGGCGGGGAGCTGTTTTTT. Its translation is CASSLRGQGNGGELFF.

The chain joins TRBV28 to TRBJ2-4, with TRBD2 matching 7 bases. This CDR3 is built from 17 residues. With 4 bases clipped from V and 5 bases from J, the junction kept 14 bases outside the gene matches. Germline CDR1 MDHEN, CDR2 SYDVKM. The CDR3 here is CASSSVAGVELENIQYF. In DNA form, the CDR3 reads TGTGCCAGCAGTTCCGTGGCGGGGGTGGAGTTGGAAAACATTCAGTACTTC. Full variable domain (rest looked up from reference TRBV28 and TRBJ2-4): DVKVTQSSRYLVKRTGEKVFLECVQDMDHENMFWYRQDPGLGLRLIYFSYDVKMKEKGDIPEGYSVSREKKERFSLILESASTNQTSMYLCASSSVAGVELENIQYFGAGTRLSVL.

The chain uses TRBV2 and TRBJ2-1; D is unresolved. The CDR3 has 15 residues. The V gene's germline CDR1 is SNHLY and CDR2 FYNNEI. Between the trimmed V and J ends, which lost 6 bases and 7 bases, there was a span of 19 bases. The CDR3 nucleotides are TGTGCCAGCAGCGGAGCCAAGCGCGAGCCTAATGAGCAGTTCTTC. This gives the protein CASSGAKREPNEQFF.

The V gene is TRBV5-4, the J gene TRBJ2-2; TRBD2 matches 11 bases. Germline-derived CDR1 and CDR2 are SGHNT and YYREEE (reference sequence). Trimming took 4 bases from V and 7 from J; bases not matched to a gene: 9. This CDR3 is built from 16 residues. CDR3 protein: CASSPPLAGDRGELFF. CDR3 DNA: TGTGCCAGCAGCCCACCACTAGCGGGGGACCGCGGGGAGCTGTTTTTT.

The table lists this clone with a count of one. The chain carries TRBV9 and TRBJ2-3, with TRBD2 identical over 7 bases. Germline CDR1 is SGDLS and CDR2 is YYNGEE. V gave up 2 bases and J gave up 4 bases; unmatched junction bases: 1. The CDR3 is made up of 13 amino acids. CDR3 region: CASSVGGSDTQYF. The CDR3 bases are TGTGCCAGCAGCGTCGGGGGGTCAGATACGCAGTATTTT.

V usage is TRBV11-2 and J usage is TRBJ2-7; 11 nucleotides agree with TRBD2. There are 16 residues in the CDR3. V was pared by 0 bases and J by 9 bases, with 10 bases of the junction left unmatched. Germline V gene data show CDR1 as SGHAT and CDR2 as FQNNGV. CDR3 region: CASSLDPGSGRAGQYF. In DNA, the CDR3 is TGTGCCAGCAGCTTAGATCCAGGTAGCGGGAGGGCCGGGCAGTACTTC.

The chain uses TRBV19 and TRBJ1-5; 8 bases are a match to TRBD1. V gave up 9 bases and J gave up 5 bases; unmatched junction bases: 6. The germline CDR1 and CDR2 sequences are LNHDA and SQIVND (reference sequence). This CDR3 is 13 amino acids long. CDR3 sequence: CASRTGPDQPQHF. The CDR3 bases are TGTGCCAGCCGGACAGGGCCAGATCAGCCCCAGCATTTT.

The rearrangement joins TRBV5-4 to TRBJ1-3; D might be TRBD1 (5 bases). This CDR3 has 15 residues. The ends were cut back, 4 bases at V and 3 bases at J, with 14 bases in the middle. Germline CDR1 reads SGHNT; CDR2 reads YYREEE (reference sequence). The CDR3 spells CASSRMTGGGNTIYF. CDR3 sequence (DNA): TGTGCCAGCAGCAGGATGACCGGGGGTGGAAACACCATATATTTT.

This clone was seen only once. CDR3 amino acids: CASSVDTSSWETQYF. CDR3 DNA: TGTGCCAGCAGCGTAGACACCTCTTCATGGGAGACCCAGTACTTC. J is TRBJ2-5 and V is TRBV9; D is uncertain. V lost 0 bases, J lost 5 bases, and 14 bases lay in between. The CDR3 has 15 amino acids. CDR1 SGDLS and CDR2 YYNGEE come from the germline V gene.